The present TCR beta chain was sequenced within a study of CD8 T cells in ankylosing spondylitis. General study findings and limits: Significantly higher representation of disease-linked clones was reported for matched ankylosing spondylitis synovial fluid. CD8+ disease-linked clones were present at relatively low frequencies in blood. Within ankylosing spondylitis blood, a TCR beta motif made up of eight or nine highly homologous variants appeared to be characteristic. A subset of motif variants has previously been described in the synovial fluid and blood of reactive arthritis.

TCRdb called the 5' RACE reads again in MiXCR, with one record for every CDR3 protein. Of under 250,000 distinct CDR3 sequences in the sample, roughly 32% were seen once. In its sample, this clonotype was seen a few times. Its target is not known. This CDR3 region has 15 residues. Germline CDR1 and CDR2: SEHNR and FQNEAQ (reference sequence). V lost 5 bases and J lost 4, with 17 bases in between. This TCR was sampled from a male donor with ankylosing spondylitis or in good health (not recorded which). Sequencing was done on a sample of blood, either unsorted or a sorted T cell fraction (not recorded which). The chain employs TRBV7-9 and TRBJ1-1, with no clear D. CDR3 region: CASSQEGGWGTEAFF. As DNA, the CDR3 is TGTGCCAGCAGCCAAGAAGGAGGGTGGGGCACTGAAGCTTTCTTT.